Shown below are 16 T cell receptor beta chains from a single sample sequenced in a study of OX40 agonist ivuxolimab in advanced cancers. TCRdb keeps only in-frame clones here, not all; method: immunoSEQ multiplex PCR. The sample lists around 99,000 clones; approximately 89% were seen once. This sample comprised CD4+ or CD8+ T cells sorted from blood, obtained in a trial of the OX40 agonist ivuxolimab. The source is an adult with an advanced solid tumor such as melanoma, head and neck, liver or kidney cancer.

The V gene is TRBV7-9, the J gene TRBJ2-3, with a possible D match to TRBD2 (6 bases). The ends were cut back, 5 bases at V and 3 bases at J, with 12 bases in the middle. CDR1 and CDR2 from the germline V gene are SEHNR and FQNEAQ (reference sequence). The CDR3 is 14 residues long. CDR3 amino acids: CASSTPAGTDTQYF. The CDR3 DNA is TGTGCCAGCAGCACCCCTGCGGGAACAGATACGCAGTATTTT.

The chain employs TRBV27 and TRBJ1-5; D is undetermined. The germline CDR1 and CDR2 sequences are MNHEY and SMNVEV (reference sequence). The length of the CDR3 is 14 residues. Deletions cut 3 bases from V and 2 bases from J, with 8 bases between. CDR3: CASSLYGGNQPQHF. CDR3 nucleotides: TGTGCCAGCAGTTTGTACGGGGGCAATCAGCCCCAGCATTTT.

The chain recombines TRBV18 with TRBJ2-3, with TRBD2 identical over 8 bases. J lost 8 bases, V lost 1 base, and 8 bases had no gene match. CDR1 KGHSH and CDR2 LQKENI come from the germline V gene. This CDR3 is 15 amino acids long. The CDR3 coding sequence is TGTGCCAGCTCACCACTTCCGGGAGGGCCTGGTACGCAGTATTTT. Amino acids: CASSPLPGGPGTQYF. The complete variable domain, with remaining parts taken from reference TRBV18 and TRBJ2-3, reads NAGVMQNPRHLVRRRGQEARLRCSPMKGHSHVYWYRQLPEEGLKFMVYLQKENIIDESGMPKERFSAEFPKEGPSILRIQQVVRGDSAAYFCASSPLPGGPGTQYFGPGTRLTVL.

The gene calls are TRBV28 and TRBJ2-2; D not resolved. Germline lookup yields CDR1 MDHEN and CDR2 SYDVKM. The V end was cut by 4 bases, the J end by 7 bases, with 13 bases between. The CDR3 consists of 14 residues. The CDR3 sequence is CASSSPPASGELFF. DNA for the CDR3: TGTGCCAGCAGTTCCCCCCCGGCGAGCGGGGAGCTGTTTTTT.

The V and J genes are TRBV6-1 and TRBJ1-5; 9 bases are shared with TRBD1. This CDR3 has 14 residues. After removal of 6 bases from V and 4 bases from J, the junction contained 4 bases not matched to a gene. The germline gives CDR1 MNHNS, CDR2 SASEGT. The DNA of the CDR3 is TGTGCCAGCAGGGACAGGGGCGTTAATCAGCCCCAGCATTTT. Translation: CASRDRGVNQPQHF.

On this clone itself: At the DNA level, this CDR3 is encoded by other sequences in the same sample as well. CDR3 bases: TGTGCCAGCAGTTCCGGACAGGGTGACCAGCCCCAGCATTTT. Its translation is CASSSGQGDQPQHF. The chain links TRBV28 to TRBJ1-5, with 8 nucleotides matching TRBD1. CDR1 and CDR2 (germline): MDHEN, SYDVKM. This CDR3 has 14 amino acids. Losses at the gene ends were 4 bases for V and 7 bases for J; bases not matched to a gene: 6. The whole variable domain, remainder taken from reference TRBV28 and TRBJ1-5, is DVKVTQSSRYLVKRTGEKVFLECVQDMDHENMFWYRQDPGLGLRLIYFSYDVKMKEKGDIPEGYSVSREKKERFSLILESASTNQTSMYLCASSSGQGDQPQHFGDGTRLSIL.

The rearrangement uses TRBV30 and TRBJ1-4; 8 bases agree with TRBD1. Unmatched junction bases numbered 4, after V lost 0 bases and J lost 10 bases. Germline-derived CDR1 and CDR2 are GTSNPN and SVGIG (reference sequence). The CDR3 loop spans 13 amino acids. The CDR3 DNA follows: TGTGCCTGGAGTGTCCAGGGGGCAGGAAAACTGTTTTTT. It yields the protein CAWSVQGAGKLFF.

This sequence joins TRBV28 and TRBJ1-3; TRBD1 agrees at 10 bases. J gave up 1 base and V 5 bases, and 5 bases lay outside the gene matches. This CDR3 contains 16 residues. Germline values: CDR1 MDHEN, CDR2 SYDVKM. The CDR3: CASSPRTGGSGNTIYF. DNA for the CDR3: TGTGCCAGCAGTCCACGGACAGGGGGTTCTGGAAACACCATATATTTT.

The V and J genes are TRBV28 and TRBJ1-4; a weak D match, TRBD1 (6 bases). Trimming removed 2 bases from V and 2 bases from J, with 9 bases in between. The CDR3 covers 15 residues. Germline CDR1 MDHEN, CDR2 SYDVKM. CDR3 in DNA: TGTGCCAGCAGTTTACCGGACAGCACTAATGAAAAACTGTTTTTT. It yields the protein CASSLPDSTNEKLFF.

In regard to this clone: This specimen includes other DNA sequences encoding the same CDR3. The V gene is TRBV5-1, the J gene TRBJ1-1, with TRBD1 identical over 9 bases. CDR1 and CDR2 from the germline V gene are SGHRS and YFSETQ. The V and J ends lost 4 bases and 6 bases, in that order; junction bases with no gene match: 4. The CDR3 is 13 amino acids. The CDR3: CASSRDRDAEAFF. CDR3 coding DNA: TGCGCCAGCAGCCGGGACAGGGACGCTGAAGCTTTCTTT.

This clone was detected only a few times. The rearrangement links TRBV6-1 to TRBJ2-7, with D tentatively TRBD2 (6 bases). Per the germline V gene, CDR1 is MNHNS and CDR2 is SASEGT. The CDR3 spans 12 residues. V lost 5 bases and J 6 bases, leaving 11 bases between the germline ends. The CDR3 protein is CASSLATSEQYF. In nucleotides, the CDR3 is TGTGCCAGCAGTTTAGCGACTAGCGAGCAGTACTTC.

This clone has just a few counts. This chain connects TRBV4-1 to TRBJ2-1; D is unclear. From germline, CDR1 is MGHRA and CDR2 YSYEKL. The CDR3 length is 16 residues. The germline V and J ends were trimmed by 1 base and 0 bases, with 10 bases remaining between them. The CDR3 nucleotides are TGCGCCAGCAGCCAAGTTGACATTATCTCCTACAATGAGCAGTTCTTC. Its protein product is CASSQVDIISYNEQFF.

The CDR3 nucleotides read TGTGCCAGCTCACCGAGGGGAGAGGGGGCGGGTACTGAAGCTTTCTTT. Amino acids: CASSPRGEGAGTEAFF. The chain recombines TRBV18 with TRBJ1-1, with 7 bases fitting TRBD1. In germline, CDR1 is KGHSH, CDR2 LQKENI. The J segment lost 5 bases and the V segment lost 3 bases, leaving 12 bases of the junction unmatched. This CDR3 has 16 amino acids.

This clone has just one count. The chain employs TRBV28 and TRBJ2-7; TRBD1 aligns across 9 bases. The CDR3 covers 16 residues. V trimming: 2 bases; J trimming: 0 bases; junction bases outside the gene matches: 5. The germline V gene has CDR1 MDHEN and CDR2 SYDVKM. The CDR3 nucleotides are TGTGCCAGCAGTTTACCCGGGACAGGGAGCTCCTACGAGCAGTACTTC. Translated, it gives CASSLPGTGSSYEQYF.

V gene TRBV5-1 combines with J gene TRBJ2-3, with 8 bases lining up with TRBD1. This CDR3 is 15 amino acids long. Germline CDR1 is SGHRS and CDR2 is YFSETQ. V was clipped by 6 bases and J by 3 bases; unmatched bases: 9. The CDR3: CASKVRTGYTDTQYF. DNA of the CDR3: TGCGCCAGCAAAGTAAGGACAGGGTATACAGATACGCAGTATTTT.

This sequence joins TRBV19 and TRBJ1-2; D perhaps matches TRBD1 (5 bases). This CDR3 contains 15 residues. Deletions cut 6 bases from V and 1 base from J, with 15 bases between. Germline loops: CDR1 LNHDA, CDR2 SQIVND (reference sequence). The CDR3 coding sequence is TGTGCCAGTAGGACCCTATCAGACAGTAACTATGGCTACACCTTC. It codes for CASRTLSDSNYGYTF.